This T cell receptor (beta chain) was obtained from a study of blood T cell repertoires in COVID-19. Study context: The United States, Italy and Spain supplied acute and convalescent COVID-19 samples.

Original handling: The authors estimated nucleated cell counts from reference gene primer amplification. Using immunoSEQ multiplex PCR, the repertoire was profiled, and TCRdb retains in-frame clones only, with some absent. That table gives V, J and clone size, and the DNA gave D and trimming. The table shows some 100,000 clones, with around four fifths occurring only once. CDR1 is DFQATT, CDR2 SNEGSKA, per germline (reference sequence). V dropped 3 bases and J dropped 3; count of bases not matched to a gene: 7. This CDR3 spans 14 amino acids. This TCR was recovered from a woman in her sixties or seventies with acute or convalescent COVID-19. The material sequenced was peripheral blood. The chain couples TRBV20-1 to TRBJ2-7, with 8 bases aligning to TRBD1. The CDR3 sequence is CSASTGQAVYEQYF. The CDR3 DNA reads as TGCAGTGCTAGTACGGGACAGGCGGTCTACGAGCAGTACTTC.